The 10 T cell receptor beta chains in this list originate from one sample, sequenced in a study of shared clonotypes between healthy human individuals. Generated by immunoSEQ multiplex PCR, the TCRdb table keeps only in-frame clones and is missing some. The sample carries about a million clones, over 75% recorded once. Sequenced material: memory CD4+ T cells sorted from blood. This sample's subset: CD45RA-negative fraction. The receptors shown here come from a young man in good health.

This clone was observed once. This rearrangement joins TRBV10-1 to TRBJ2-7, with 7 bases lining up with TRBD1. V lost 3 bases, J lost 2 bases, and 7 bases stayed unmatched. The CDR3 consists of 15 residues. Germline lookup yields CDR1 WNHNN and CDR2 SYGVQD (reference sequence). CDR3 sequence reads: CASSDRQGRTYEQYF. The DNA of the CDR3 is TGCGCCAGCAGTGACCGACAGGGTCGGACCTACGAGCAGTACTTC.

With respect to this clone: This is likely an artifact of a read error, given a far larger clone one base away. The chain links TRBV7-3 to TRBJ2-7; 9 bases align to TRBD1. This CDR3 is built from 14 residues. Per the germline V gene, CDR1 is SGHTA and CDR2 is FQGTGA. J lost 2 bases, V lost 5 bases, and 4 bases had no gene match. CDR3 in amino acids: CASSPGTGPYEQYF. The DNA for the CDR3 is TGTGCCAGCAGCCCCGGGACAGGGCCCTACGAGCAGTACTTC.

Concerning this clone itself: The junction differs from germline at one of its ends, possibly a read error. The V gene is TRBV7-7, the J gene TRBJ2-3, with 7 bases aligning to TRBD1. Germline V gives CDR1 SSHAT, CDR2 FNYEAQ (reference sequence). The CDR3 sequence is 15 residues long. CDR3: CASSRGQSSTDTQYF. DNA of the CDR3: TGTGCTAGCAGCCGGGGACAGTCTAGCACAGATACGCAGTATTTT. The full variable domain, with the rest looked up from reference TRBV7-7 and TRBJ2-3, is GAGVSQSPRYKVTKRGQDVTLRCDPISSHATLYWYQQALGQGPEFLTYFNYEAQPDKSGLPSDRFSAERPEGSISTLTIQRTEQRDSAMYRCASSRGQSSTDTQYFGPGTRLTVL.

The rearrangement uses TRBV7-2 and TRBJ2-1; D possibly corresponds to TRBD1 (5 bases). Trimming cost V 1 base and J 4 bases, with 8 bases left between them. This CDR3 comprises 14 residues. Per the germline V gene, CDR1 is SGHTA and CDR2 is FQGNSA. In DNA form, the CDR3 reads TGTGCCAGCAGCTTAGGACAGCAGTACAATGAGCAGTTCTTC. It encodes CASSLGQQYNEQFF.

This clone occurred a few times. Other DNA sequences from this sample encode an identical CDR3 as well. The rearrangement uses TRBV5-5 and TRBJ1-5; no clear D gene. Germline CDR1 is SGHKS and CDR2 is YYEKEE (reference sequence). There are 14 residues in the CDR3. Trimming removed 0 bases from V and 1 base from J, with 5 bases in between. CDR3 coding DNA: TGTGCCAGCAGCTTGGGAGTGAGCAATCAGCCCCAGCATTTT. It encodes CASSLGVSNQPQHF.

This clone was detected only a few times. Other DNA sequences within the sample encode an identical CDR3. The genes are TRBV5-1 and TRBJ2-7, with TRBD1 identical over 10 bases. The germline gives CDR1 SGHRS, CDR2 YFSETQ. J gave up 5 bases and V 0 bases, and 2 bases lay outside the gene matches. The CDR3 is 14 residues long. In DNA, the CDR3 is TGCGCCAGCAGCTTGGGACAGGGGGCGAACGAGCAGTACTTC. This translates into CASSLGQGANEQYF.

The chain carries TRBV7-2 and TRBJ2-2, with D perhaps TRBD1 or TRBD2 (5 bases each). CDR1 is SGHTA, CDR2 FQGNSA, per germline. V lost 5 bases, J lost 4 bases, and 17 bases lay in between. The CDR3 length is 16 residues. DNA for the CDR3: TGTGCCAGCAGCAACGGGCCCAGGGCGGGCACCGGGGAGCTGTTTTTT. Translated: CASSNGPRAGTGELFF.

This chain joins TRBV2 and TRBJ2-3; 11 nucleotides agree with TRBD2. The germline CDR1 and CDR2 sequences are SNHLY and FYNNEI. CDR3 length: 15 amino acids. Germline trimming cut 2 bases from V and 6 bases from J; bases unmatched to any gene: 4. CDR3 sequence reads: CASSELAGGLDTQYF. The CDR3 DNA reads TGTGCCAGCAGTGAACTAGCGGGGGGATTGGATACGCAGTATTTT.

The CDR3 coding sequence is TGTGCCAGCAGCTTAAGCCCCCCGGGTGAGCAGTTCTTC. This gives the protein CASSLSPPGEQFF. The J gene is TRBJ2-1, the V gene TRBV7-2; D is unclear. Trimming pared 2 bases from V and 9 bases from J, leaving 11 bases between. This CDR3 comprises 13 residues. Germline CDR1 SGHTA, CDR2 FQGNSA.

The chain employs TRBV5-1 and TRBJ2-5; 9 bases match TRBD1. Germline V gene sequence: CDR1 SGHRS, CDR2 YFSETQ. V lost 3 bases to trimming and J lost 2 bases; unmatched junction nucleotides: 5. The CDR3 contains 15 residues. The CDR3 DNA reads TGCGCCAGCAGCTCCGGGACAGGGTTACAAGAGACCCAGTACTTC. Residues: CASSSGTGLQETQYF.